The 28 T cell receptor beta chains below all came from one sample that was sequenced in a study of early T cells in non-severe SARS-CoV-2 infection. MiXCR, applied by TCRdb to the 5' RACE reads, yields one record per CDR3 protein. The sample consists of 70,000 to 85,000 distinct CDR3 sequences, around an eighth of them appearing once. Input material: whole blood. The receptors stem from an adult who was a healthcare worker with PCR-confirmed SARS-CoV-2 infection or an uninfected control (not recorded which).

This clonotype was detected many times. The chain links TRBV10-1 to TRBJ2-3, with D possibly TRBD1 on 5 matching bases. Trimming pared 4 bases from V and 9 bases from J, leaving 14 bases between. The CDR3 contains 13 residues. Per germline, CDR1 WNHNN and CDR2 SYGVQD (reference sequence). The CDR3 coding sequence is TGCGCCAGCAGTGTTTCACTTGGGGCCACGCAGTATTTT. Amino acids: CASSVSLGATQYF.

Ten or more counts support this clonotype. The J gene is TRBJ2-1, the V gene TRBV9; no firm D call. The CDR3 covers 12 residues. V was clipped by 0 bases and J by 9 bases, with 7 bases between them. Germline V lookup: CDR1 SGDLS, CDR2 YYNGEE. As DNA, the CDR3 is TGTGCCAGCAGCGTAGCTATGAGTGAGCAGTTCTTC. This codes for CASSVAMSEQFF. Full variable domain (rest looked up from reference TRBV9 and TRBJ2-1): DSGVTQTPKHLITATGQRVTLRCSPRSGDLSVYWYQQSLDQGLQFLIQYYNGEERAKGNILERFSAQQFPDLHSELNLSSLELGDSALYFCASSVAMSEQFFGPGTRLTVL.

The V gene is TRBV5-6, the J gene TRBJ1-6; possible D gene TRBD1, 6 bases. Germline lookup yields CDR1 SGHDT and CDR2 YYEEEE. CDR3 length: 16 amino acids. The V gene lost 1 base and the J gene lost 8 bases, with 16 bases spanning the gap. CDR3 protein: CASSLFGGYSDSPLHF. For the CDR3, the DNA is TGTGCCAGCAGCTTGTTTGGGGGCTATTCTGATTCACCCCTCCACTTT. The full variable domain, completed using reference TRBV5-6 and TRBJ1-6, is DAGVTQSPTHLIKTRGQQVTLRCSPKSGHDTVSWYQQALGQGPQFIFQYYEEEERQRGNFPDRFSGHQFPNYSSELNVNALLLGDSALYLCASSLFGGYSDSPLHFGNGTRLTVT.

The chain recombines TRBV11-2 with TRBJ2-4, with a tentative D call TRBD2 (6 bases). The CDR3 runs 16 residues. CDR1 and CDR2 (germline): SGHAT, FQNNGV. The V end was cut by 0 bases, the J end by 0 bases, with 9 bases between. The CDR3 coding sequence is TGTGCCAGCAGCTTAGAATGGGGGGTAGCCAAAAACATTCAGTACTTC. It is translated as CASSLEWGVAKNIQYF.

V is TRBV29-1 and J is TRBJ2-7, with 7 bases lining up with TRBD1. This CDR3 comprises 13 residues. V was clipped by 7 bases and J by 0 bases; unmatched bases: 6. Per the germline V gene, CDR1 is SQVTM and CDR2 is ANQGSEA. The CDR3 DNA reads TGCAGCGGGACAGGCCCTAGCTCCTACGAGCAGTACTTC. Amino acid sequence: CSGTGPSSYEQYF.

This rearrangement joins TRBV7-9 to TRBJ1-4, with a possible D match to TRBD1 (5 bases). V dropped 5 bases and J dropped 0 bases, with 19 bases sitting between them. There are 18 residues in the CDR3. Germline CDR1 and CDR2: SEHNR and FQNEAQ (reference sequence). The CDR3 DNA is TGTGCCAGCAGCCCAGGGACCCTTGTTTCCGCAACTAATGAAAAACTGTTTTTT. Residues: CASSPGTLVSATNEKLFF.

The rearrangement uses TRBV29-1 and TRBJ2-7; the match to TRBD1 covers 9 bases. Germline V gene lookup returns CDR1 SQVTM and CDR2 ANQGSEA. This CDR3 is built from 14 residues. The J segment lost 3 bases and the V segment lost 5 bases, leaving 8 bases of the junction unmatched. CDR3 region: CSVLLQGADYEQYF. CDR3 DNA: TGCAGCGTTCTCTTACAGGGGGCAGACTACGAGCAGTACTTC.

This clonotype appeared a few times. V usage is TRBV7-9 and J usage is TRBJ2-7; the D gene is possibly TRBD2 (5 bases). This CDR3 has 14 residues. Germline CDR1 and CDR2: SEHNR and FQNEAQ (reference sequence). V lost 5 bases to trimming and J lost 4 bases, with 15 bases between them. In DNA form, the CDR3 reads TGTGCCAGCAGCCCCGAGGTTAGGAGGTACGAGCAGTACTTC. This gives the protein CASSPEVRRYEQYF.

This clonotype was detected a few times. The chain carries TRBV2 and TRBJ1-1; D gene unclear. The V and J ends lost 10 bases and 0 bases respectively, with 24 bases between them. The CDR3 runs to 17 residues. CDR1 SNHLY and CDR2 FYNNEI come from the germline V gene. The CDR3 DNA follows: TGTGCCACCCGACCTGGGCAGATCTCCTTCATGAACACTGAAGCTTTCTTT. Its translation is CATRPGQISFMNTEAFF.

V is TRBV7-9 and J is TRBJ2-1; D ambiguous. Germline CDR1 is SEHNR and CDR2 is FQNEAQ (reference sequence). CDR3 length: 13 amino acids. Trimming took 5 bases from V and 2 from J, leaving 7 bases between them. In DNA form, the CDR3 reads TGTGCCAGCAGCCTGGTGCCCTACAATGAGCAGTTCTTC. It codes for CASSLVPYNEQFF.

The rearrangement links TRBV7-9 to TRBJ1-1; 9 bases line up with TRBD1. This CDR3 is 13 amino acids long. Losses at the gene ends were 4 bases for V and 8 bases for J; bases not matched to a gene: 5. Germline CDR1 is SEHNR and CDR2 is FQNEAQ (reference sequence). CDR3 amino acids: CASSSTGGSEAFF. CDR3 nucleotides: TGTGCCAGCAGCTCAACAGGGGGCTCGGAAGCTTTCTTT.

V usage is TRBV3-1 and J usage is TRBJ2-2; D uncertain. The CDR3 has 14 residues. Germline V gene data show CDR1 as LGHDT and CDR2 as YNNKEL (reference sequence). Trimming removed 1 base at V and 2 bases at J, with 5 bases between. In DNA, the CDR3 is TGTGCCAGCAGCCAAGGGACCAACACCGGGGAGCTGTTTTTT. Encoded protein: CASSQGTNTGELFF.

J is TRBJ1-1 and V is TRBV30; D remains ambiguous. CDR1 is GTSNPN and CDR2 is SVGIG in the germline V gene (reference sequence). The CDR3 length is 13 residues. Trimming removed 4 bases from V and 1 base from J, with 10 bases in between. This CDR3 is CAWTGRKNTEAFF. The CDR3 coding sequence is TGTGCCTGGACTGGACGGAAGAACACTGAAGCTTTCTTT.

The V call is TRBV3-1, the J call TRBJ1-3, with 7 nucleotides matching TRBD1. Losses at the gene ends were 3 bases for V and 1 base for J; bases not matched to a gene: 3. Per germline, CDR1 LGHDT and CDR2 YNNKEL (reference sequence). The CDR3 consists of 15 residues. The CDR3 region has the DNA TGTGCCAGCAGCCAGGACAGGTCTTCTGGAAACACCATATATTTT. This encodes CASSQDRSSGNTIYF.

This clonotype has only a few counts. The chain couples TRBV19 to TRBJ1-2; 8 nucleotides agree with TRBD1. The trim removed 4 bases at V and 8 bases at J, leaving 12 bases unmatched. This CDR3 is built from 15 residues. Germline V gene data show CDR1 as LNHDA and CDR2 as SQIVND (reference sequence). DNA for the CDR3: TGTGCCAGTAGTACGTACAGGGGGGACCTAAAAGGCTACACCTTC. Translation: CASSTYRGDLKGYTF.

The CDR3 sequence is CASSRAGAPYGQFF. The CDR3 DNA follows: TGTGCCAGCAGCCGAGCGGGGGCCCCTTATGGGCAGTTCTTC. This sequence joins TRBV14 and TRBJ2-1; the match to TRBD2 covers 8 bases. The CDR3 has 14 residues. With 4 bases clipped from V and 12 bases from J, the junction kept 11 bases outside the gene matches. From germline, CDR1 is SGHDN and CDR2 FVKESK. Using reference TRBV14 and TRBJ2-1 for the parts outside the CDR3, the full variable domain is EAGVTQFPSHSVIEKGQTVTLRCDPISGHDNLYWYRRVMGKEIKFLLHFVKESKQDESGMPNNRFLAERTGGTYSTLKVQPAELEDSGVYFCASSRAGAPYGQFFGPGTRLTVL.

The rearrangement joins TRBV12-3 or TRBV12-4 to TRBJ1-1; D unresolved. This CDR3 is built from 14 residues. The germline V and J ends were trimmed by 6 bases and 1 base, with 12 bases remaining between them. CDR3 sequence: CASSPGRENTEAFF. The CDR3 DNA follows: TGTGCCAGCAGCCCCGGTCGCGAGAACACTGAAGCTTTCTTT.

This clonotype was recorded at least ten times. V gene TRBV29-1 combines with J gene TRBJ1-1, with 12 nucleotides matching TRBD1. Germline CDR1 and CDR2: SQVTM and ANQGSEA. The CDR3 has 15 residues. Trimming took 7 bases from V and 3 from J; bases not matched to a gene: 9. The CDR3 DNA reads TGCAGCGGGCGGGACAGGGGGCATTGGGACACTGAAGCTTTCTTT. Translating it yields CSGRDRGHWDTEAFF.

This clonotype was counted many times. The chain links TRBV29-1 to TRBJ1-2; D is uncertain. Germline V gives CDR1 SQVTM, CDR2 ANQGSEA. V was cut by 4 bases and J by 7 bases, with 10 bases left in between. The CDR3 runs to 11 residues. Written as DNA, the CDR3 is TGCAGCGTTGTCTGGGAACTTGGCTACACCTTC. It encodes CSVVWELGYTF.

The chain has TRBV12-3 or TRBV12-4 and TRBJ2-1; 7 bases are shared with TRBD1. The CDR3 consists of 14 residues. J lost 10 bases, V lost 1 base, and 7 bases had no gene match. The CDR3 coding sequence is TGTGCCAGCAGTTTAGAGGGGACAGAAGGAGAGCAGTTCTTC. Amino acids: CASSLEGTEGEQFF.

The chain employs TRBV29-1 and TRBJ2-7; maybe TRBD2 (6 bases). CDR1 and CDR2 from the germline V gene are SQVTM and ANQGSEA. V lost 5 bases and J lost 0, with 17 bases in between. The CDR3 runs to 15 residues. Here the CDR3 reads CSVLPGLSSSYEQYF. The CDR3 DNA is TGCAGCGTTCTCCCGGGACTCTCTAGCTCCTACGAGCAGTACTTC.

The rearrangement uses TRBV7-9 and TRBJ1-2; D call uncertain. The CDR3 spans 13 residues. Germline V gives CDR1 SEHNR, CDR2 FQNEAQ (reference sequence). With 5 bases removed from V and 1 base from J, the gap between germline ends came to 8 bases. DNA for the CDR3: TGTGCCAGCAGCCCCGCAGATAACTATGGCTACACCTTC. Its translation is CASSPADNYGYTF.

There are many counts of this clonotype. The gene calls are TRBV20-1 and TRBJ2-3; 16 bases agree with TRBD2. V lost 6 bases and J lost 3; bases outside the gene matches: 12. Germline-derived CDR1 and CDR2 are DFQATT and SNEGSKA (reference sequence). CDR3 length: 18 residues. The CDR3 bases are TGCAGTGCCTTCTTGGGACTAGCGGGGGGGCTAAGGACAGATACGCAGTATTTT. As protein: CSAFLGLAGGLRTDTQYF.

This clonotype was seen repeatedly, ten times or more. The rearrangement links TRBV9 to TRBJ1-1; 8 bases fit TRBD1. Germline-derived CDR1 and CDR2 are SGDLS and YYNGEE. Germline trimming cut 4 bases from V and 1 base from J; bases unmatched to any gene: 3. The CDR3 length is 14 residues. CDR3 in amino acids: CASSPGTGNTEAFF. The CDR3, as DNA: TGTGCCAGCAGCCCCGGGACAGGGAACACTGAAGCTTTCTTT.

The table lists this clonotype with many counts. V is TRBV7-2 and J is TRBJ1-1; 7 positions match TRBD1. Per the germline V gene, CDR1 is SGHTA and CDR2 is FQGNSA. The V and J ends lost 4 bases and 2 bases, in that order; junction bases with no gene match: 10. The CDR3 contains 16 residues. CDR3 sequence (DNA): TGTGCCAGCAGCTCAGGGGGTACAGGGGTTAACACTGAAGCTTTCTTT. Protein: CASSSGGTGVNTEAFF.

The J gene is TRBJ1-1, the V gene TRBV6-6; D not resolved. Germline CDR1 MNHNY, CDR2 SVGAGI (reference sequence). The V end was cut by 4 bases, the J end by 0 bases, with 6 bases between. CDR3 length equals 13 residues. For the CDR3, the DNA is TGTGCCAGCAGTTTGTCCATGAACACTGAAGCTTTCTTT. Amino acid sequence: CASSLSMNTEAFF.

The CDR3 sequence is CASSAQGLGIYEQYF. CDR3 sequence (DNA): TGTGCCAGCAGCGCACAGGGGCTCGGTATTTACGAGCAGTACTTC. V and J are TRBV9 and TRBJ2-7, with 7 bases lining up with TRBD1. This CDR3 comprises 15 residues. Germline lookup yields CDR1 SGDLS and CDR2 YYNGEE. J gave up 4 bases and V 3 bases, and 10 bases lay outside the gene matches.

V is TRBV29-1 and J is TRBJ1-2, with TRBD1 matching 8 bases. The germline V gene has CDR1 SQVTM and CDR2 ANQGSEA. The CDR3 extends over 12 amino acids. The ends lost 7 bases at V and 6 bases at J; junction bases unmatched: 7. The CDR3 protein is CSAGAGGHGYTF. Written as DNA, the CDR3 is TGCAGCGCGGGGGCAGGGGGCCATGGCTACACCTTC. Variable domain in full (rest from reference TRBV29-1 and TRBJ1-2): SAVISQKPSRDICQRGTSLTIQCQVDSQVTMMFWYRQQPGQSLTLIATANQGSEATYESGFVIDKFPISRPNLTFSTLTVSNMSPEDSSIYLCSAGAGGHGYTFGSGTRLTVV.